The 2 T cell receptor beta chains below come from one sample, sequenced in a study of blood T cell repertoires in COVID-19. The assay was immunoSEQ multiplex PCR, and TCRdb's table has in-frame clones only and misses some. This repertoire shows around 470,000 clones, about 91% found once; its top ten account for around 0.9%. The source material was peripheral blood. The origin of the receptors is a man aged 18-30 years with COVID-19, enrolled during active disease.

The CDR3 coding sequence is TGTGCCAGCAGCAAAATTCGACAGGGGCCAGAGGGTGAAAAACTGTTTTTT. Translation gives CASSKIRQGPEGEKLFF. The chain is built from TRBV21-1 and TRBJ1-4; TRBD1, the D gene given by the table, was not confirmed from the DNA. TRBV21-1 is flagged as a pseudogene. This CDR3 contains 17 residues.

The chain is built from TRBV2 and TRBJ2-1; 9 bases agree with TRBD1. The length of the CDR3 is 15 residues. Germline-derived CDR1 and CDR2 are SNHLY and FYNNEI. The V and J ends lost 5 bases and 4 bases, in that order; junction bases with no gene match: 6. In DNA, the CDR3 is TGTGCCAGCAGTTGGGACAGGGCTCTATACAATGAGCAGTTCTTC. Amino acid sequence: CASSWDRALYNEQFF.